This T cell receptor beta chain was obtained from a study of shared clonotypes between healthy human individuals (dated by TCRdb to about 2020). Background for the entire study: A couple of women and a few men aged 18 to 49 years were included in the cohort. The study deeply sequenced blood TCR repertoires of about 5 healthy adults to estimate repertoire size and the extent of clonotype sharing between individuals. Per donor, leukapheresis produced somewhere between about 0.9 and 10 billion PBMCs. Per donor, three plates each were used for CD4 naive and CD4 memory, two for CD8 naive, and one for CD8 memory. Different laboratories and diverse techniques were used to prepare libraries and sequence TCR repertoires, to increase sequencing depth and limit assay-specific biases. Study-wide findings and limitations: Naive subsets generally had larger estimated clonotype richness than memory subsets did. Because the study included only a small number of donors, the genetic and exposure-history diversity represented was limited. Sampling was limited to blood, and TCR repertoires in tissue likely differ from TCR repertoires in blood. Clonotypes shared by all four sorted-subset donors showed higher generation probabilities than non-shared clonotypes. Pairwise subsampling led to the expectation that sequencing depth would affect the degree of clonotype sharing among donors. Even with the large sequencing depth, rarefaction of the sorted-subset datasets indicated that sequencing was incomplete. When several donors were compared, the shared fraction of clonotypes was about 5.5% for naive CD4, 3.5% for naive CD8, roughly 2.5% for memory CD4, and around 0.4% for memory CD8.

Unmatched junction bases come to 9, with V trimmed by 2 bases and J by 6 bases. CDR1 and CDR2 are drawn from the germline V gene (reference sequence): GTSNPN, SVGIG. CDR3 length: 14 amino acids, cysteine to phenylalanine. Only the CDR3 DNA stays, 42 bases, in frame from base 1. As to this clone: Its antigen specificity is not known. Base qualities are not at hand, and no much larger clone is one base apart.

Using the deep immunoSEQ assay, TCR CDR3 regions were amplified from genomic DNA by multiplex PCR. Extracted genomic DNA from each cell subset was spread evenly across all wells of several immunoSEQ 96-well plates, with each plate serving as a replicate. Each replicate PCR for sorted subsets received roughly 0.2 ug genomic DNA, equal to about 30,000 T cell genomes. The purified libraries were quantified using a Qubit 3.0 fluorometer, sized with a Bioanalyzer 2100, and then quantified again using the KAPA Library Quantification kit. A separate single-read 150-cycle Illumina NextSeq 550 flow cell was used to sequence each immunoSEQ 96-well plate. The authors' pipeline ran thus. The immunoSEQ output contained only junctional sequences without quality scores, so filtering could not match that applied to full-length reads. Sequences were annotated with PyIR, a Python wrapper for IgBLAST v1.9, and V/J genes and CDR3 were assigned using IMGT germline references. Any read was removed if the V/J assignment was weak (E-value above 1e-6), the CDR3 was missing, or the read contained stop codons, out-of-frame junctions, or ambiguous translated residues. V3J clonotypes were defined by identical inferred V gene, J gene, and CDR3 amino acid sequence. The percentage overlap between two repertoires was calculated by dividing the number of shared unique clonotypes by the size of the smaller repertoire. RTK rarefaction, the Chao1 estimator, and Recon v2.1 estimates of unobserved clonotypes were used to assess repertoire richness. OLGA was used to compute generation probabilities for all TCRbeta clonotypes that the gDNA method yielded from a few donors. TCRdb obtained this table from immuneACCESS and retained in-frame rearrangements with V and J assigned. These tables miss some clones; where compared with another copy, unresolved V genes account for less than half of the shortfall, and the remainder is unexplained. The D gene and trimming were derived from the DNA, and the V and J assignments and clone size from that table. For this sample there are some 2,000,000 clones; about 95% appear just once. The leading ten clones occupy roughly 1% of the sample.

CD8 naive samples consisted of CD45RO-negative cells that were positively selected for CCR7, yielding a CD45RA+CCR7+ population without TemRA cells. The donors were healthy, HIV-negative adults who had no recently reported acute infections or vaccinations. Every donor was a Caucasian adult living in Nashville, Tennessee, USA. After blood collection by leukapheresis, PBMCs were isolated using Ficoll-Histopaque density gradient centrifugation and then cryopreserved in the vapor phase of liquid nitrogen. Analytical flow cytometry was used to check the purity and quantity of every magnetically sorted T cell population. Genomic DNA was isolated from each sorted fraction and quantified by UV absorbance on a Nanodrop 2000c.

Rearrangement joined TRBV30 to TRBJ2-7; TRBD1 lines up with 8 middle nucleotides. This receptor was obtained from a man between 18 and 29 years old in good health. The sequencing sample was made of naive CD8+ T cells sorted from blood. The cell subset or site label on this specimen signifies: CD45RA+CCR7+. The CDR3 is CAWSTMTGATEQYF. The nucleotide sequence reads as follows: TGTGCCTGGAGTACCATGACAGGGGCTACCGAGCAGTACTTC.